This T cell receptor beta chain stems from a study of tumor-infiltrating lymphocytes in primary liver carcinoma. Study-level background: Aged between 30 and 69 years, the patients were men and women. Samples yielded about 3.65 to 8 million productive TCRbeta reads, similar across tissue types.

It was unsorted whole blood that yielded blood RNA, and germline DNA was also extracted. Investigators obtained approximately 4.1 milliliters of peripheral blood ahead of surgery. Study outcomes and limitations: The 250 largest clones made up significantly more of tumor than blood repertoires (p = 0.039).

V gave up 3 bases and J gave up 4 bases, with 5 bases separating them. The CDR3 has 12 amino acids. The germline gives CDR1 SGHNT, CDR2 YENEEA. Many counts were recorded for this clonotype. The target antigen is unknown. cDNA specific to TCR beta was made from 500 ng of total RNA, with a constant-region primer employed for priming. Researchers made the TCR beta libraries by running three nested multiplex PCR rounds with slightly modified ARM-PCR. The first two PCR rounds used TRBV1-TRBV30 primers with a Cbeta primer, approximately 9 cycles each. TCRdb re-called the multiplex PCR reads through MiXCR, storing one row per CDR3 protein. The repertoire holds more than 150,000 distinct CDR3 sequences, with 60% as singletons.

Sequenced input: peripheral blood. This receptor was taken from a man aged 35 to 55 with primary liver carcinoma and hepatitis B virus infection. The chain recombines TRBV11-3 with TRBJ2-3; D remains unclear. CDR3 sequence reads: CASSFTADTQYF. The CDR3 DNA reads TGTGCCAGCAGCTTTACGGCAGATACGCAGTATTTT.